Shown below are 28 T cell receptor beta chains from a single sample sequenced in a study of T cell responses to AZD1222 COVID-19 vaccine. Data came from immunoSEQ multiplex PCR; TCRdb stores just in-frame clones and leaves some out. The sample lists 75,000 to 100,000 clones, around 89% occurring once. The sample in question was peripheral blood, obtained on day 0 of AZD1222 vaccination. The receptors shown here come from an adult in good health.

The chain recombines TRBV18 with TRBJ2-7; D is perhaps TRBD2 (5 bases). Germline CDR1 reads KGHSH; CDR2 reads LQKENI. Deletions cut 5 bases from V and 3 bases from J, with 11 bases between. The CDR3 length is 13 residues. The CDR3, as DNA: TGTGCCAGCTCATCGAAGGGAGTCTACGAGCAGTACTTC. Protein: CASSSKGVYEQYF. Looking up the rest from reference TRBV18 and TRBJ2-7 gives the full variable domain: NAGVMQNPRHLVRRRGQEARLRCSPMKGHSHVYWYRQLPEEGLKFMVYLQKENIIDESGMPKERFSAEFPKEGPSILRIQQVVRGDSAAYFCASSSKGVYEQYFGPGTRLTVT.

V and J are TRBV7-2 and TRBJ2-7, with 9 positions matching TRBD2. This CDR3 spans 14 amino acids. V lost 5 bases, J lost 6 bases, and 8 bases stayed unmatched. Per the germline V gene, CDR1 is SGHTA and CDR2 is FQGNSA. The CDR3 DNA is TGTGCCAGCAGCACCTCGGGCGGGAGGGGCGAGCAGTACTTC. Translating it yields CASSTSGGRGEQYF.

The chain combines TRBV19 with TRBJ2-4; TRBD2 agrees at 8 bases. The CDR3 runs 15 residues. Trimming cost V 5 bases and J 7 bases; bases outside gene matches: 10. Per the germline V gene, CDR1 is LNHDA and CDR2 is SQIVND (reference sequence). This chain's CDR3 is CASSDPGGALNIQYF. In DNA form, the CDR3 reads TGTGCCAGTAGTGACCCCGGGGGGGCCCTGAACATTCAGTACTTC.

The table lists this clone with a count of one. The chain recombines TRBV27 with TRBJ2-2, with 7 bases that match TRBD1. J gave up 6 bases and V 4 bases, and 8 bases lay outside the gene matches. The CDR3 loop spans 15 amino acids. Germline V lookup: CDR1 MNHEY, CDR2 SMNVEV (reference sequence). CDR3 nucleotides: TGTGCCAGCAGTTATAACAGGGGTTTTGCCGGGGAGCTGTTTTTT. The encoded protein is CASSYNRGFAGELFF.

The chain links TRBV7-8 to TRBJ1-2; 8 bases map to TRBD1. The CDR3 is 15 amino acids. After removal of 5 bases from V and 4 bases from J, the junction contained 9 bases not matched to a gene. Germline-derived CDR1 and CDR2 are SGHVS and FQNEAQ. The chain's CDR3 is CASSGPGQATYGYTF. CDR3 in DNA: TGTGCCAGCAGCGGGCCGGGACAGGCGACCTATGGCTACACCTTC.

The chain links TRBV6-5 to TRBJ1-5; 10 positions agree with TRBD1. The CDR3 totals 13 residues. Germline CDR1 reads MNHEY; CDR2 reads SVGAGI. V lost 6 bases to trimming and J lost 6 bases; unmatched junction nucleotides: 2. CDR3 protein: CASRRDRGQPQHF. The DNA of the CDR3 is TGTGCCAGCAGAAGGGACAGGGGTCAGCCCCAGCATTTT.

The V and J genes are TRBV5-1 and TRBJ2-2; 8 bases fit TRBD1. The CDR3 extends over 15 amino acids. Trimming cost V 6 bases and J 1 base; bases outside gene matches: 5. CDR1 and CDR2 from the germline V gene are SGHRS and YFSETQ. CDR3: CASTGQGLNTGELFF. The CDR3 DNA reads TGCGCCAGCACCGGACAGGGCCTGAACACCGGGGAGCTGTTTTTT.

V gene TRBV3-1 (or the pseudogene TRBV3-2) combines with J gene TRBJ2-3; 12 nucleotides agree with TRBD1. Losses at the gene ends were 0 bases for V and 4 bases for J; bases not matched to a gene: 5. Germline V CDR1 and CDR2: LGHDT, YNNKEL (reference sequence). The CDR3 runs 17 residues. CDR3 in DNA: TGTGCCAGCAGCCAAGAGACCGGGACAGGGGGCGCAGATACGCAGTATTTT. It codes for CASSQETGTGGADTQYF.

V is TRBV6-1 and J is TRBJ1-5; 9 positions match TRBD1. Germline trimming cut 1 base from V and 3 bases from J; bases unmatched to any gene: 1. CDR1 and CDR2 from the germline V gene are MNHNS and SASEGT. The CDR3 length is 15 residues. The CDR3 reads CASSEGDRVNQPQHF. CDR3 DNA: TGTGCCAGCAGTGAAGGGGACAGGGTCAATCAGCCCCAGCATTTT.

The chain carries TRBV9 and TRBJ1-4, with unresolved D. Per the germline V gene, CDR1 is SGDLS and CDR2 is YYNGEE. This CDR3 region has 15 residues. Trimming took off 0 bases at V and 8 bases at J, with 14 bases between the two ends. CDR3 nucleotide sequence: TGTGCCAGCAGCGTAGAGTCGGCGGCTGGGGAAAAACTGTTTTTT. It translates to CASSVESAAGEKLFF.

This CDR3 reads CASSSRGQPQHF. The DNA of the CDR3 is TGTGCCAGCAGCTCGAGGGGGCAGCCCCAGCATTTT. The chain is built from TRBV5-4 and TRBJ1-5; weak D call: TRBD1 (6 bases). V was trimmed by 3 bases and J by 7 bases, leaving 8 bases between them. This CDR3 region has 12 residues. Germline V gene lookup returns CDR1 SGHNT and CDR2 YYREEE (reference sequence).

The genes are TRBV29-1 and TRBJ1-1, with 7 bases lining up with TRBD1. The CDR3 covers 13 residues. CDR1 SQVTM and CDR2 ANQGSEA come from the germline V gene. V gave up 6 bases and J gave up 4 bases; unmatched junction bases: 8. The CDR3 loop is CSVNRQGRTEAFF. Written as DNA, the CDR3 is TGCAGCGTGAACCGACAGGGACGCACTGAAGCTTTCTTT.

The chain uses TRBV6-5 and TRBJ2-1, with 8 bases matching TRBD1. The CDR3 covers 14 residues. CDR1 is MNHEY, CDR2 SVGAGI, per germline. V shed 2 bases, J shed 8 bases, and the junction held 5 bases outside the gene matches. DNA of the CDR3: TGTGCCAGCAGTTACGCCCGGACAGGGTATGAGCAGTTCTTC. This sequence encodes CASSYARTGYEQFF.

This chain links TRBV28 with TRBJ2-2; perhaps TRBD1 as D (5 bases). The CDR3 contains 14 residues. V was clipped by 1 base and J by 4 bases, with 7 bases between them. CDR1 and CDR2 (germline): MDHEN, SYDVKM. In nucleotides, the CDR3 is TGTGCCAGCAGTTTATTACAGGTCACCGGGGAGCTGTTTTTT. This sequence encodes CASSLLQVTGELFF.

This clone was recorded only once. The rearrangement joins TRBV30 to TRBJ1-1; perhaps TRBD1 as D (5 bases). The germline CDR1 and CDR2 sequences are GTSNPN and SVGIG (reference sequence). The germline V and J ends were trimmed by 7 bases and 0 bases, with 18 bases remaining between them. CDR3 size: 15 residues. For the CDR3, the DNA is TGTGCCTCTAGCGGGACGAGCGGTATGAACACTGAAGCTTTCTTT. Translating gives CASSGTSGMNTEAFF.

The rearrangement links TRBV30 to TRBJ1-5, with D hard to call. The CDR3 sequence is 12 residues long. Germline V gene sequence: CDR1 GTSNPN, CDR2 SVGIG (reference sequence). V was cut by 0 bases and J by 6 bases, with 6 bases left in between. The CDR3 DNA reads TGTGCCTGGAGTGTGGTCGGTCAGCCCCAGCATTTT. Translated: CAWSVVGQPQHF.

The chain's CDR3 is CASSGQGRYGYTF. CDR3 nucleotide sequence: TGCGCCAGCAGTGGACAAGGACGTTATGGCTACACCTTC. V and J are TRBV10-1 and TRBJ1-2; D uncertain. Germline CDR1 WNHNN, CDR2 SYGVQD (reference sequence). V lost 4 bases and J 5 bases, leaving 11 bases between the germline ends. The CDR3 is 13 residues long.

For the CDR3, the DNA is TGTGCCAGCAGCCCGCGGGGGGGCCAGGGGACCCAGTACTTC. It translates to CASSPRGGQGTQYF. The V call is TRBV7-3, the J call TRBJ2-5; 9 positions agree with TRBD2. CDR1 is SGHTA and CDR2 is FQGTGA in the germline V gene. V was pared by 5 bases and J by 7 bases, with 8 bases of the junction left unmatched. The CDR3 has 14 amino acids.

The rearrangement links TRBV25-1 to TRBJ2-2, with D hard to call. Per germline, CDR1 MGHDK and CDR2 SYGVNS. Trimming took 3 bases from V and 6 from J, leaving 5 bases between them. This CDR3 has 12 residues. The CDR3 DNA follows: TGTGCCAGCAGTGACCGACCCGGGGAGCTGTTTTTT. The encoded protein is CASSDRPGELFF.

The genes are TRBV28 and TRBJ2-7, with D perhaps TRBD2 (6 bases). In germline, CDR1 is MDHEN, CDR2 SYDVKM. The germline V and J ends were trimmed by 7 bases and 4 bases, with 17 bases remaining between them. The CDR3 runs to 14 residues. The CDR3 DNA reads as TGTGCCAGCACCGGGACTCCGAGGGATTACGAGCAGTACTTC. Protein: CASTGTPRDYEQYF. Together with reference TRBV28 and TRBJ2-7, the CDR3 gives the full variable domain: DVKVTQSSRYLVKRTGEKVFLECVQDMDHENMFWYRQDPGLGLRLIYFSYDVKMKEKGDIPEGYSVSREKKERFSLILESASTNQTSMYLCASTGTPRDYEQYFGPGTRLTVT.

The V gene is TRBV18, the J gene TRBJ1-3, with unresolved D. The CDR3 has 14 residues. CDR1 KGHSH and CDR2 LQKENI come from the germline V gene. Trimming stripped 3 bases from V and 1 base from J, with 7 bases between. For the CDR3, the DNA is TGTGCCAGCTCACCGGACGGATCTGGAAACACCATATATTTT. It is translated as CASSPDGSGNTIYF.

The J gene is TRBJ1-2, the V gene TRBV3-1 (or the pseudogene TRBV3-2), with D maybe TRBD1 (5 bases). The CDR3 sequence is 15 residues long. V shed 0 bases and J shed 4 bases, with 12 bases lying between them. Germline loops: CDR1 LGHDT, CDR2 YNNKEL (reference sequence). The CDR3 loop reads CASSQDGAEGYGYTF. The DNA for the CDR3 is TGTGCCAGCAGCCAAGACGGGGCAGAAGGCTATGGCTACACCTTC.

The chain couples TRBV5-1 to TRBJ1-5; D may be TRBD1 (5 bases). Trimming removed 3 bases from V and 10 bases from J, with 17 bases in between. CDR3 length: 14 residues. From germline, CDR1 is SGHRS and CDR2 YFSETQ. CDR3 bases: TGCGCCAGCAGCTCCACAGGCCAGCAGGGACCCCAGCATTTT. Translating it yields CASSSTGQQGPQHF.

J is TRBJ1-5 and V is TRBV6-5; D gene unclear. V was shortened by 2 bases and J by 5 bases, with 7 bases between the two germline ends. The CDR3 contains 13 residues. Germline CDR1 reads MNHEY; CDR2 reads SVGAGI. CDR3 loop: CASSYALYQPQHF. CDR3 nucleotides: TGTGCCAGCAGTTACGCTCTTTATCAGCCCCAGCATTTT.

V usage is TRBV5-4 and J usage is TRBJ2-4; D perhaps matches TRBD2 (6 bases). The V gene lost 7 bases and the J gene lost 1 base, with 12 bases spanning the gap. Germline V lookup: CDR1 SGHNT, CDR2 YYREEE (reference sequence). The CDR3 is 14 residues long. The DNA for the CDR3 is TGTGCCAGCCACCCTGGGGGGGCCAAAAACATTCAGTACTTC. Residues: CASHPGGAKNIQYF.

V and J are TRBV7-2 and TRBJ2-7; D unclear. This CDR3 comprises 12 residues. V was clipped by 8 bases and J by 1 base, with 9 bases between them. The V gene's germline CDR1 is SGHTA and CDR2 FQGNSA. The CDR3 loop reads CASGDRSYEQYF. As DNA, the CDR3 is TGTGCCAGCGGAGATAGGTCCTACGAGCAGTACTTC.

This clone has just one count. The V and J genes are TRBV7-2 and TRBJ1-5; a possible D gene is TRBD1 (5 bases). CDR1 and CDR2 (germline): SGHTA, FQGNSA. There are 15 residues in the CDR3. The ends were cut back, 5 bases at V and 0 bases at J, with 11 bases in the middle. CDR3 nucleotides: TGTGCCAGCAGCGTGGGGGGGATTAGCAATCAGCCCCAGCATTTT. It codes for CASSVGGISNQPQHF.

The chain couples TRBV5-1 to TRBJ1-1; D is perhaps TRBD1 (5 bases). CDR1 SGHRS and CDR2 YFSETQ come from the germline V gene. With 0 bases removed from V and 4 bases from J, the gap between germline ends came to 19 bases. This CDR3 region has 17 residues. CDR3 in amino acids: CASSLAPGGKGSTEAFF. The CDR3 DNA follows: TGCGCCAGCAGCTTGGCCCCCGGGGGAAAAGGAAGCACTGAAGCTTTCTTT. The entire variable domain, with the rest obtained from reference TRBV5-1 and TRBJ1-1, is as follows: KAGVTQTPRYLIKTRGQQVTLSCSPISGHRSVSWYQQTPGQGLQFLFEYFSETQRNKGNFPGRFSGRQFSNSRSEMNVSTLELGDSALYLCASSLAPGGKGSTEAFFGQGTRLTVV.